A single sample is the source of the 2 T cell receptor beta chains below, sequenced in a study of blood T cell repertoires in COVID-19. Sequenced by immunoSEQ multiplex PCR; TCRdb stores in-frame clones only, minus some. The repertoire holds 35,000 to 45,000 clones, with roughly 80% as singletons. The specimen was peripheral blood. These receptors all stem from a man between 65 and 80 years old with acute or convalescent COVID-19.

This clone was counted between two and nine times. This chain connects TRBV14 to TRBJ1-1; D gene uncertain. Per the germline V gene, CDR1 is SGHDN and CDR2 is FVKESK. Trimming left V 0 bases short and J 10 bases short, with 18 bases between. This CDR3 comprises 15 residues. CDR3 in DNA: TGTGCCAGCAGCCAAGATTTCCCGGTCCGAAGTGGAGCTTTCTTT. Translation: CASSQDFPVRSGAFF.

This rearrangement joins TRBV11-2 to TRBJ1-4; 8 nucleotides align to TRBD1. V dropped 4 bases and J dropped 8; count of bases not matched to a gene: 6. This CDR3 comprises 14 residues. The germline CDR1 and CDR2 sequences are SGHAT and FQNNGV. CDR3 residues: CASSWQGAGEKLFF. The CDR3 DNA reads TGTGCCAGCAGCTGGCAGGGGGCGGGGGAAAAACTGTTTTTT.